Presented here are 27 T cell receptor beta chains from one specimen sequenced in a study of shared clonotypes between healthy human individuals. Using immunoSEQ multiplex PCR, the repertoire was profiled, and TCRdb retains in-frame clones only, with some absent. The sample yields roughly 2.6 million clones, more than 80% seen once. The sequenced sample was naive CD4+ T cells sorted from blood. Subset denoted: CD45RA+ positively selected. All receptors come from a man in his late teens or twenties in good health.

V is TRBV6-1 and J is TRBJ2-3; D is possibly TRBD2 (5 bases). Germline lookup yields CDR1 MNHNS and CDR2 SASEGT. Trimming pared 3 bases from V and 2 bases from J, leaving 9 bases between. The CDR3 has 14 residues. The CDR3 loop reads CASSERVYTDTQYF. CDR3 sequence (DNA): TGTGCCAGCAGTGAGAGGGTTTACACAGATACGCAGTATTTT.

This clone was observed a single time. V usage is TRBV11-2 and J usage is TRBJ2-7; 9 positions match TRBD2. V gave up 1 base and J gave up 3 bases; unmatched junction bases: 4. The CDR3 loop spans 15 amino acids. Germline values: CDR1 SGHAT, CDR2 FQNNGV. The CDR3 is CASSLGGLASYEQYF. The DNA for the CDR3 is TGTGCCAGCAGCTTAGGAGGACTAGCGAGCTACGAGCAGTACTTC.

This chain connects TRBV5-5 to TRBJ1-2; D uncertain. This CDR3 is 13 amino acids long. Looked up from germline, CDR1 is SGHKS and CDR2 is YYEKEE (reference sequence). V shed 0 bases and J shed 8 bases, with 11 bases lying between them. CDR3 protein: CASSLDPLGGYTF. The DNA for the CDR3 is TGTGCCAGCAGCTTGGACCCCCTCGGGGGCTACACCTTC.

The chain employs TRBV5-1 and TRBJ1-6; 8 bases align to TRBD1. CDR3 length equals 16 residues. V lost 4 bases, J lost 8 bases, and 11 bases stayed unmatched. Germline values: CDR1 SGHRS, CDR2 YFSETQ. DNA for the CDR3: TGCGCCAGCAGCGGATCTGGACAGGGAAGTTATTCACCCCTCCACTTT. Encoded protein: CASSGSGQGSYSPLHF.

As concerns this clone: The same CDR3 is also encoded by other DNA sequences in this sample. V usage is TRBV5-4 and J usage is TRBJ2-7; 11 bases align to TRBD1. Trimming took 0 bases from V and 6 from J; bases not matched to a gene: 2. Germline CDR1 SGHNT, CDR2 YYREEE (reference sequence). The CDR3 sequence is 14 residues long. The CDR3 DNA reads TGTGCCAGCAGCTTGGGGGGACAGGGGGGCGAGCAGTACTTC. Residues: CASSLGGQGGEQYF.

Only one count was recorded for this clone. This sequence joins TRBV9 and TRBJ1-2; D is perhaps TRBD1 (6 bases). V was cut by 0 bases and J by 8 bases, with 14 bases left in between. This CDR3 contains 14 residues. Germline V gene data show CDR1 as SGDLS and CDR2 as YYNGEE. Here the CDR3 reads CASSVDGGPWGYTF. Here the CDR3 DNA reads TGTGCCAGCAGCGTAGATGGGGGGCCCTGGGGCTACACCTTC.

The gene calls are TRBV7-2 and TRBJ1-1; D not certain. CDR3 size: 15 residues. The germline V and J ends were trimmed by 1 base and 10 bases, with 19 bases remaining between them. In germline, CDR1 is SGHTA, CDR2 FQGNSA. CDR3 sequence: CASSLVPLSLGGAFF. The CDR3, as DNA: TGTGCCAGCAGCTTAGTTCCTCTTTCCTTGGGAGGAGCTTTCTTT. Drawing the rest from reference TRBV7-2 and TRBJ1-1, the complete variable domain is GAGVSQSPSNKVTEKGKDVELRCDPISGHTALYWYRQSLGQGLEFLIYFQGNSAPDKSGLPSDRFSAERTGGSVSTLTIQRTQQEDSAVYLCASSLVPLSLGGAFFGQGTRLTVV.

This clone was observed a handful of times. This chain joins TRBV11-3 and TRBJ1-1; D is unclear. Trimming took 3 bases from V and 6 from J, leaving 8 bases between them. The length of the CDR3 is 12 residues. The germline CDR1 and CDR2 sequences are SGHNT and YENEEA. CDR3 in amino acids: CASSLGLSEAFF. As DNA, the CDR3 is TGTGCCAGCAGCTTGGGTTTATCTGAAGCTTTCTTT.

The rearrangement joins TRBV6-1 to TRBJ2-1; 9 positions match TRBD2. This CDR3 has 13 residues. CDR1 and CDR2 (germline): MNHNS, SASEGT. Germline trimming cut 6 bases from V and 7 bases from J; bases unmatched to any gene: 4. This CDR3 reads CASRGSGGNEQFF. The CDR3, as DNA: TGTGCCAGCAGGGGTAGCGGGGGAAATGAGCAGTTCTTC.

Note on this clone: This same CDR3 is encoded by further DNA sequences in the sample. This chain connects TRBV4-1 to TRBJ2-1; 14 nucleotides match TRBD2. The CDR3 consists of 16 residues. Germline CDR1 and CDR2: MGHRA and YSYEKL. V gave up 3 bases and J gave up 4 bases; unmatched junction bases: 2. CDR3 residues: CASSQGLAGVYNEQFF. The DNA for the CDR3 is TGCGCCAGCAGCCAGGGACTAGCGGGAGTATACAATGAGCAGTTCTTC.

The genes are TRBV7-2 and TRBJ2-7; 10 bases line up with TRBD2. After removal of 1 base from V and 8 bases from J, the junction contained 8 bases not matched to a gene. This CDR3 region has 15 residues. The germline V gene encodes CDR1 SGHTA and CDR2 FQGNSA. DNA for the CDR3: TGTGCCAGCAGCTTAGAGCTAGCGGGAGATCGCAAGCAGTACTTC. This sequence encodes CASSLELAGDRKQYF.

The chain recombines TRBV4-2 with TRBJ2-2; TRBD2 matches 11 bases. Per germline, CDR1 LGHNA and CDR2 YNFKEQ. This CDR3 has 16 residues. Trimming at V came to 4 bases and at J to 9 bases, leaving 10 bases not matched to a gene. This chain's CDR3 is CASSRSGLAVERELFF. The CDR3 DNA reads TGTGCCAGCAGCCGGTCGGGACTAGCGGTTGAAAGGGAGCTGTTTTTT.

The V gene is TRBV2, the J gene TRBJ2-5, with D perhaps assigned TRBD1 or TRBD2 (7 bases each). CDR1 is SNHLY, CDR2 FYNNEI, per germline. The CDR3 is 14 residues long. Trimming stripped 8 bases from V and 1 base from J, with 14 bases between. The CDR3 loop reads CASRQGGSQETQYF. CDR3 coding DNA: TGTGCCAGCCGACAGGGAGGGAGCCAAGAGACCCAGTACTTC.

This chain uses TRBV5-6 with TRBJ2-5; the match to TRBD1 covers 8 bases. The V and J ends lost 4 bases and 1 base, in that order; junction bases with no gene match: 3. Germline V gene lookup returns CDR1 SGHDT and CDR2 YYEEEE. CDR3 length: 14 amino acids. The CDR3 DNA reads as TGTGCCAGCAGCGGACAGGGCACCCAAGAGACCCAGTACTTC. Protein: CASSGQGTQETQYF.

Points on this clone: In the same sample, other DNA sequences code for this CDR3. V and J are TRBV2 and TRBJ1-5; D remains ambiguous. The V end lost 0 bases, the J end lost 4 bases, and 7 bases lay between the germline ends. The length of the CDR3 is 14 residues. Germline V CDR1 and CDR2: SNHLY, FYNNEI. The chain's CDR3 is CASSEAGGNQPQHF. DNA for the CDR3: TGTGCCAGCAGTGAAGCGGGAGGTAATCAGCCCCAGCATTTT.

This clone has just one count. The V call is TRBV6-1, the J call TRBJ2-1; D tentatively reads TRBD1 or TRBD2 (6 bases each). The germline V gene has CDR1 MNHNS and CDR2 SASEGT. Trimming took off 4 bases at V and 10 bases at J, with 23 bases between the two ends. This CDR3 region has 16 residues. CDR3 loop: CASSVLSVFLGGEQFF. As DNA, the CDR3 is TGTGCCAGCAGTGTACTCTCGGTTTTTCTAGGGGGGGAGCAGTTCTTC.

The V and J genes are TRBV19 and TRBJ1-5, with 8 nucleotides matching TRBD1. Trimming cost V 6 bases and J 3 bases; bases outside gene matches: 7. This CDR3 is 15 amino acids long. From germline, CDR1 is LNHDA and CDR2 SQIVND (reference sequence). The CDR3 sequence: CASRAGGRDNQPQHF. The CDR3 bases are TGTGCCAGTAGGGCAGGGGGCAGGGACAATCAGCCCCAGCATTTT.

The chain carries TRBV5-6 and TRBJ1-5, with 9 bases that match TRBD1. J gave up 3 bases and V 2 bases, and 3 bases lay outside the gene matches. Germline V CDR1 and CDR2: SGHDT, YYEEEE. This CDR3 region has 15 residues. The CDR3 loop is CASSFWTGVNQPQHF. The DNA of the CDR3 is TGTGCCAGCAGCTTCTGGACAGGGGTCAATCAGCCCCAGCATTTT.

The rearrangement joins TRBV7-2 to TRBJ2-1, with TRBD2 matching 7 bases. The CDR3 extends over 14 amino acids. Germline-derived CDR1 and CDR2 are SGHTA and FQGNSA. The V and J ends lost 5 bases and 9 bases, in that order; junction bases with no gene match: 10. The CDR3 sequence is CASSPSGNTREQFF. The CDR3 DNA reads TGTGCCAGCAGCCCAAGCGGGAACACTCGTGAGCAGTTCTTC.

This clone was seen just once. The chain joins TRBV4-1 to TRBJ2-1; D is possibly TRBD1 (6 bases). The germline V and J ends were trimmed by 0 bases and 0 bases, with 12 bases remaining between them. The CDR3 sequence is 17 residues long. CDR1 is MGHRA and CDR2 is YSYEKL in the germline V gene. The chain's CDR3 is CASSQDYRESSYNEQFF. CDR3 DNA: TGCGCCAGCAGCCAAGACTACAGGGAGAGCTCCTACAATGAGCAGTTCTTC.

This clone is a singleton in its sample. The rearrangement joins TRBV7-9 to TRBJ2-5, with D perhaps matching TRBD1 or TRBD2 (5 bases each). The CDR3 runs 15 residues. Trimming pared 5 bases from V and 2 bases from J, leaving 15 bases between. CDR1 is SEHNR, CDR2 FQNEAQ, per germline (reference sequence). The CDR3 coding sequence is TGTGCCAGCAGCCCAAGGGGAGCGGCTCAAGAGACCCAGTACTTC. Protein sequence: CASSPRGAAQETQYF. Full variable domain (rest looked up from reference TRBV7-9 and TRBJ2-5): DTGVSQNPRHKITKRGQNVTFRCDPISEHNRLYWYRQTLGQGPEFLTYFQNEAQLEKSRLLSDRFSAERPKGSFSTLEIQRTEQGDSAMYLCASSPRGAAQETQYFGPGTRLLVL.

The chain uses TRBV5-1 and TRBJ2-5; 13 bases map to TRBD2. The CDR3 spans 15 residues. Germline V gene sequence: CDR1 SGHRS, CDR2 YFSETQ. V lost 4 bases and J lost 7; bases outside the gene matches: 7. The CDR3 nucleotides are TGCGCCAGCAGCACCAGACTAGCGGGGGGCGGGACCCAGTACTTC. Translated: CASSTRLAGGGTQYF.

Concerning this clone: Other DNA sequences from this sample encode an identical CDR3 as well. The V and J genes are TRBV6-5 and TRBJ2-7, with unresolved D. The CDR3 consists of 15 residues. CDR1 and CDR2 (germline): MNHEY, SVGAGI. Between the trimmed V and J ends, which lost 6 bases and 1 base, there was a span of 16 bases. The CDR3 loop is CASSPGLAASYEQYF. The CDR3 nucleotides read TGTGCCAGCAGCCCCGGTTTAGCAGCGTCCTACGAGCAGTACTTC.

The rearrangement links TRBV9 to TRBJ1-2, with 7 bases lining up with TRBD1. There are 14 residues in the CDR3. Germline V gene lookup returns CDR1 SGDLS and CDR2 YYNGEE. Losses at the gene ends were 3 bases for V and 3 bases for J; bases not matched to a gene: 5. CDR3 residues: CASSAATGHYGYTF. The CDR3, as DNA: TGTGCCAGCAGCGCAGCGACAGGGCACTATGGCTACACCTTC.

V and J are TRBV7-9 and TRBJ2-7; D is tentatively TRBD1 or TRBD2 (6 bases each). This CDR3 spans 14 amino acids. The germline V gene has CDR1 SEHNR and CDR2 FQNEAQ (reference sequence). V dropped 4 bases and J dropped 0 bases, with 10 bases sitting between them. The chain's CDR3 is CASSWGAVSYEQYF. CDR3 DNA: TGTGCCAGCAGCTGGGGGGCAGTCTCCTACGAGCAGTACTTC.

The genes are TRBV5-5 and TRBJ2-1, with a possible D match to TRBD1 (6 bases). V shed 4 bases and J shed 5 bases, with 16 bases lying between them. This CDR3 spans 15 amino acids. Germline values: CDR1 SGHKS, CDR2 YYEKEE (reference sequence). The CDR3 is CASSISPTGHNEQFF. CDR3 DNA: TGTGCCAGCAGCATATCCCCGACAGGACACAATGAGCAGTTCTTC.

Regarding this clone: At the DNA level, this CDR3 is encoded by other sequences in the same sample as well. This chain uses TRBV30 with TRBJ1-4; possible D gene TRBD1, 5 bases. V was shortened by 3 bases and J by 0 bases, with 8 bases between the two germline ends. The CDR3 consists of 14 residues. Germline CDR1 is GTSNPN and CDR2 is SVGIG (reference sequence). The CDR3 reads CAWSLQATNEKLFF. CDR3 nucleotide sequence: TGTGCCTGGAGCCTACAGGCAACTAATGAAAAACTGTTTTTT.